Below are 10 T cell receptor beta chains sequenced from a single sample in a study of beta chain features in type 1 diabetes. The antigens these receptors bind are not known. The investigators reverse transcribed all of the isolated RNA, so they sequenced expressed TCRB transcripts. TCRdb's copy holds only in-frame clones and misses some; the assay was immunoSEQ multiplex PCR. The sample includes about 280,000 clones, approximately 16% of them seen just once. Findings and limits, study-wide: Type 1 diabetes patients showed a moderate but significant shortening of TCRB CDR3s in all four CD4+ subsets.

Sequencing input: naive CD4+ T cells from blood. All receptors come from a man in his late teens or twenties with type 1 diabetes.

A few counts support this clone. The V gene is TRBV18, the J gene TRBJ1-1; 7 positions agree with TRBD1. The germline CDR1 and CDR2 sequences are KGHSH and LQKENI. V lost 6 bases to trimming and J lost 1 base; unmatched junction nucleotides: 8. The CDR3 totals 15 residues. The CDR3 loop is CASSYRGGQNTEAFF. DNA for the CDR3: TGTGCCAGCTCGTACAGAGGGGGCCAGAACACTGAAGCTTTCTTT. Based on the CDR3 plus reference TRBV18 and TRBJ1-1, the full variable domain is NAGVMQNPRHLVRRRGQEARLRCSPMKGHSHVYWYRQLPEEGLKFMVYLQKENIIDESGMPKERFSAEFPKEGPSILRIQQVVRGDSAAYFCASSYRGGQNTEAFFGQGTRLTVV.

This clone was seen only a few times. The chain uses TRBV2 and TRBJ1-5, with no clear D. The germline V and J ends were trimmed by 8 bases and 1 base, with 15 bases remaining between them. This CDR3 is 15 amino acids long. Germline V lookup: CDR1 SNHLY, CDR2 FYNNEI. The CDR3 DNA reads TGTGCCAGCGGAGGACGGGGAAGCAGCAATCAGCCCCAGCATTTT. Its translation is CASGGRGSSNQPQHF.

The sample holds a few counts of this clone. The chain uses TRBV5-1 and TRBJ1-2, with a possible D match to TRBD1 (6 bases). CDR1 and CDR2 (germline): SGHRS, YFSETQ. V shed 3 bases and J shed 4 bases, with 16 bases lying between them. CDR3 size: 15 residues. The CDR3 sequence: CASSSHDGQTYGYTF. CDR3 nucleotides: TGCGCCAGCAGCTCCCATGATGGACAGACCTATGGCTACACCTTC.

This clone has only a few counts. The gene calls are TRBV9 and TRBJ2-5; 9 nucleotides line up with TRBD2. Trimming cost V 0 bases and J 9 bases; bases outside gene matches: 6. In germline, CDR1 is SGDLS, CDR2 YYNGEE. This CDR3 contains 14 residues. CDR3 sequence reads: CASSVDSGSEAQYF. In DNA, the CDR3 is TGTGCCAGCAGCGTAGATAGCGGGAGTGAGGCCCAGTACTTC.

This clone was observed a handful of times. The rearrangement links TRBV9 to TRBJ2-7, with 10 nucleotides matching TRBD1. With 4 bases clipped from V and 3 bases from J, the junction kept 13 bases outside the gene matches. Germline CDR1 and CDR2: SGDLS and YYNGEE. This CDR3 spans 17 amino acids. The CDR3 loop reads CASSLREAGTGDYEQYF. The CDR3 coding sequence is TGTGCCAGCAGCCTCCGAGAAGCCGGGACAGGGGACTACGAGCAGTACTTC.

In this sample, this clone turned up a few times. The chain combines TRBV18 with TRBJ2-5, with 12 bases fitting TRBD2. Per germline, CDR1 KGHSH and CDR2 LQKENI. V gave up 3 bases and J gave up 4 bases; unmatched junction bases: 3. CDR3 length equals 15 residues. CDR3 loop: CASSPEGLAGETQYF. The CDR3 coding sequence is TGTGCCAGCTCACCTGAGGGACTAGCGGGAGAGACCCAGTACTTC. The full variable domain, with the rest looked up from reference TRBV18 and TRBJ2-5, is NAGVMQNPRHLVRRRGQEARLRCSPMKGHSHVYWYRQLPEEGLKFMVYLQKENIIDESGMPKERFSAEFPKEGPSILRIQQVVRGDSAAYFCASSPEGLAGETQYFGPGTRLLVL.

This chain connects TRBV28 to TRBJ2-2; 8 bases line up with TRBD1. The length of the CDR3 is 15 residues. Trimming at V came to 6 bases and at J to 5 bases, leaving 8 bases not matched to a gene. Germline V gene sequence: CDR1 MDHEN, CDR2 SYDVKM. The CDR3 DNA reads TGTGCCAGCAGCCGGCGGACAGGGTGGACCGGGGAGCTGTTTTTT. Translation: CASSRRTGWTGELFF.

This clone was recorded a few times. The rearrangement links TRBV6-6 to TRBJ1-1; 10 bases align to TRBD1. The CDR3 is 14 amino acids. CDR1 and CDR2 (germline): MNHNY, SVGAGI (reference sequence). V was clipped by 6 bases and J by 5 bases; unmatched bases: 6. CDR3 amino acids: CASSYGQGGTEAFF. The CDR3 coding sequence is TGTGCCAGCAGCTACGGACAGGGGGGGACTGAAGCTTTCTTT.

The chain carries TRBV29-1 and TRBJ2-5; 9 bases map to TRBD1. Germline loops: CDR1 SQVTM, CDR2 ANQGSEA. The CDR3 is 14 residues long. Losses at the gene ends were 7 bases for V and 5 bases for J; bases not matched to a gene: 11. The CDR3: CSARDREVRETQYF. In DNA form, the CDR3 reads TGCAGCGCCCGGGACAGGGAAGTTCGGGAGACCCAGTACTTC.

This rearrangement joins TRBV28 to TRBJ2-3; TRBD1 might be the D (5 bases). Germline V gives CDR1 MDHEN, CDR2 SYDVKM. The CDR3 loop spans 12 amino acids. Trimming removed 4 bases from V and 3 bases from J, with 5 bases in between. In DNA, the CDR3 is TGTGCCAGCAGTTCAGGGACAGATACGCAGTATTTT. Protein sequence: CASSSGTDTQYF.